This T cell receptor (beta chain) was recorded in a study of T-cell memory formation after mild COVID-19. Of note for this clonotype: Its antigen remains unidentified.

Study-wide results and limits: While clones contracting from day 15 to 85 were balanced between CD4 and CD8, later expanders leaned CD4+.

With constant-segment primers, 5'RACE yielded cDNA libraries of TCR alpha and TCR beta that carried sample barcodes and UMIs. TCRdb reprocessed the 5' RACE reads with MiXCR, giving one entry per CDR3 protein. The sample consists of about 250,000 distinct CDR3 sequences, 18% of them appearing once. Trimming stripped 7 bases from V and 2 bases from J, with 13 bases between. CDR3 length: 14 amino acids. CDR1 and CDR2 from the germline V gene are MNHEY and SVGAGI. The sample comprised PBMCs or a T cell subset sorted from them (not recorded which). The chain is built from TRBV6-5 and TRBJ2-3; D might be TRBD2 (7 bases). The source is a man between 18 and 35 years old who had mild COVID-19 (a few samples of this study predate the infection). Cell type and time point are not known. The CDR3 DNA reads as TGTGCCAGCACTGGCGGGGGCTTCACAGATACGCAGTATTTT. As protein: CASTGGGFTDTQYF.